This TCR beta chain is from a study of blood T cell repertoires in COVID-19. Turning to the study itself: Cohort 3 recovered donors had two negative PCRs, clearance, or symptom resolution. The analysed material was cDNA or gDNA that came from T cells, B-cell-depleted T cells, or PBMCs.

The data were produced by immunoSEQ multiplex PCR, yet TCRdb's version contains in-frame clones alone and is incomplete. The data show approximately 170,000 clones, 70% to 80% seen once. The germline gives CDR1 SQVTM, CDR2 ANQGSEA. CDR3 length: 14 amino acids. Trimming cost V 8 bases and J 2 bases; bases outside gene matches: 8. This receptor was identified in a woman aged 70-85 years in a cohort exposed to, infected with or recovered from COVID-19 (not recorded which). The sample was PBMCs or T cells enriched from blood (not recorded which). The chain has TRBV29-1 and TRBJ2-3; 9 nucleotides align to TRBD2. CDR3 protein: CSIASSGVTDTQYF. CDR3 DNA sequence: TGCAGCATAGCTTCTAGCGGGGTCACAGATACGCAGTATTTT.